This TCR beta chain was profiled in a study of identical twins. The V end lost 3 bases, the J end lost 2 bases, and 14 bases lay between the germline ends. The CDR3 runs 15 residues. With respect to this clonotype: Its antigen is still unknown.

Unique molecular identifiers were present on cDNA, and template switching added a universal primer site. MiXCR, run by TCRdb on the 5' RACE reads, gives a single entry per CDR3 protein. The sample records some 560,000 distinct CDR3 sequences, approximately 9.6% being singletons. Findings and limits, study-wide: Among out-of-frame alpha sequences shared by twins, low generation probability occurred in excess.

These data were likewise used in another study, on yellow fever vaccine responses in identical twins.

V gene TRBV12-3 or TRBV12-4 combines with J gene TRBJ2-7; D might be TRBD1 (5 bases). The source material was PBMCs. The TCR comes from a woman under 30 in good health. This CDR3 is CASSFGVTGTYEQYF. The DNA for the CDR3 is TGTGCCAGCAGTTTTGGGGTTACAGGAACCTACGAGCAGTACTTC.